A selection of T cell receptor beta chains follows, all from one sample in a study of PD-L1 blockade in urothelial cancer. Produced via immunoSEQ multiplex PCR; TCRdb's table is partial and in-frame only. Of roughly 39,000 clones listed, more than 85% were seen once; the top ten hold roughly 10%. The specimen was PBMCs, collected around atezolizumab (anti-PD-L1) treatment. The origin of the receptors is an older woman with urothelial cancer. CDR3s include the opening cysteine and the closing phenylalanine or tryptophan. D genes are given only for firm matches. Only some rows state a clone size, as once, few, many or a class for expanded clones.

>.|TRBV11-2|TRBJ2-7|TRBD2
CASSSMGLAGDEQYF
TGTGCCAGCAGCTCCATGGGACTAGCGGGAGACGAGCAGTACTTC
>.|TRBV28|TRBJ2-3|.
CASSPGGGYTDTQYF
TGTGCCAGCAGCCCCGGAGGGGGCTACACAGATACGCAGTATTTT
>.|TRBV27|TRBJ2-7|.
CASSFRGVYHEQYF
TGTGCCAGCAGTTTTCGGGGTGTGTATCACGAGCAGTACTTC
>.|TRBV19|TRBJ2-3|TRBD1
CASGPGQGGGTDTQYF
TGTGCCAGTGGACCGGGACAGGGGGGTGGGACAGATACGCAGTATTTT
>once|TRBV5-1|TRBJ2-3|TRBD1
CASSLMGQGGDTQYF
TGCGCCAGCAGCCTGATGGGACAGGGGGGGGATACGCAGTATTTT
>.|TRBV27|TRBJ2-7|TRBD2
CASHTGGGGYEQYF
TGTGCCAGCCACACGGGGGGGGGCGGCTACGAGCAGTACTTC
>.|TRBV7-9|TRBJ2-5|.
CASSPSWETQYF
TGTGCCAGCAGCCCCAGTTGGGAGACCCAGTACTTC
>.|TRBV4-3|TRBJ2-4|TRBD1
CASSQGTGERENIQYF
TGCGCCAGCAGCCAAGGAACAGGGGAGAGAGAAAACATTCAGTACTTC
>.|TRBV30|TRBJ2-7|TRBD1
CASGTANSYEQYF
TGTGCCTCGGGGACAGCCAACTCCTACGAGCAGTACTTC
>few|TRBV7-9|TRBJ1-1|.
CASSLRVDTEAFF
TGTGCCAGCAGCCTTAGAGTTGACACTGAAGCTTTCTTT
>.|TRBV29-1|TRBJ2-4|.
CSVEDGGKAKNIQYF
TGCAGCGTTGAAGATGGGGGGAAAGCCAAAAACATTCAGTACTTC
>medium-sized|TRBV28|TRBJ1-5|TRBD1
CASSLATGIQPQHF
TGTGCCAGCAGTTTAGCGACAGGGATTCAGCCCCAGCATTTT
>.|TRBV10-3|TRBJ2-5|.
CAISESGGEGETQYF
TGTGCCATCAGTGAGTCCGGGGGTGAGGGAGAGACCCAGTACTTC
>.|TRBV6-4|TRBJ1-1|.
CASRVHRDTEAFF
TGTGCCAGCAGGGTTCACAGGGACACTGAAGCTTTCTTT
>.|TRBV5-5|TRBJ1-1|.
CASSPGGGMKGTEAFF
TGTGCCAGCAGCCCGGGTGGGGGGATGAAGGGGACTGAAGCTTTCTTT
>.|TRBV4-1|TRBJ2-1|.
CASSQGSGSSYNEQFF
TGCGCCAGCAGCCAGGGGAGCGGGTCCTCCTACAATGAGCAGTTCTTC
>once|TRBV6-5|TRBJ2-7|TRBD1
CASRQGNYEQYF
TGTGCCAGCAGACAGGGGAATTACGAGCAGTACTTC